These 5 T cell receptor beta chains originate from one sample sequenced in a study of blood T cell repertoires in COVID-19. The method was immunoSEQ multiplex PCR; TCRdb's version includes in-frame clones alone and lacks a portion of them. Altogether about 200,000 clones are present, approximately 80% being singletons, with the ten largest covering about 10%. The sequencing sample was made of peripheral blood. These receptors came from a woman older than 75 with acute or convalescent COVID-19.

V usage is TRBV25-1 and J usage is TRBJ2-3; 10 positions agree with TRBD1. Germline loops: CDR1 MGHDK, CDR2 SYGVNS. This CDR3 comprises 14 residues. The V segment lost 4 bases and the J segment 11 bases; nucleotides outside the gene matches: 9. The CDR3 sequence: CASSVTGGNGGQYF. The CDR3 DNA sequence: TGTGCCAGCAGTGTGACAGGGGGCAACGGGGGGCAGTATTTT.

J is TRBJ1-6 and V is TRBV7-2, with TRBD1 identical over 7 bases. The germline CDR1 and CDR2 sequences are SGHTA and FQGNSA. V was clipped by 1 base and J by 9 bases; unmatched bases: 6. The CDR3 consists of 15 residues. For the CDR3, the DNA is TGTGCCAGCAGCTTAGGCGGAGGGGGCATTTCACCCCTCCACTTT. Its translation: CASSLGGGGISPLHF.

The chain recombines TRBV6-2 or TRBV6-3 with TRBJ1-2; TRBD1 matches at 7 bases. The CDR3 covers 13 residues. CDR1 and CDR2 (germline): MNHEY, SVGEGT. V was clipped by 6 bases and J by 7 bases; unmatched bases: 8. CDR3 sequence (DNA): TGTGCCAGCAGCGGACAGGATCCAGGTGGCTACACCTTC. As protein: CASSGQDPGGYTF.

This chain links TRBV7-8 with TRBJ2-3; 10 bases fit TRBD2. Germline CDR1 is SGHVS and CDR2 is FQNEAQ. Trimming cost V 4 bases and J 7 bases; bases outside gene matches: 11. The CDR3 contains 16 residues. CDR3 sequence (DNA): TGTGCCAGCAGCTCCCGGGGTAGCGGGGGGCCGAATACGCAGTATTTT. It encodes CASSSRGSGGPNTQYF.

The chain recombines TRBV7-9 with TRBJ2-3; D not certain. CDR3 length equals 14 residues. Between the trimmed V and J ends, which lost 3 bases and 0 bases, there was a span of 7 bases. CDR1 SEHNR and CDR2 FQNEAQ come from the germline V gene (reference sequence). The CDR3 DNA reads TGTGCCAGCAGCTTCTTCTCTAGCACAGATACGCAGTATTTT. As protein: CASSFFSSTDTQYF.